Each of the 18 T cell receptor beta chains below was sequenced from the same sample in a study of cytomegalovirus exposure and HLA in healthy donors. PCR used 60 Vbeta primers and 13 Jbeta primers. This table comes from immunoSEQ multiplex PCR, and its TCRdb copy is limited to in-frame clones, with some not included. The table includes around 150,000 clones, 60% to 85% detected once. The sequenced sample consisted of PBMCs. These receptor sequences come from a man over 45 in good health and CMV-seropositive.

The chain uses TRBV28 and TRBJ2-1; TRBD2 is a possible D gene (6 bases). With 2 bases removed from V and 9 bases from J, the gap between germline ends came to 11 bases. The CDR3 contains 13 residues. Germline V CDR1 and CDR2: MDHEN, SYDVKM. The CDR3 bases are TGTGCCAGCAGTTTACAGGGAGGCGGTGAGCAGTTCTTC. The encoded protein is CASSLQGGGEQFF.

The CDR3 nucleotides are TGTGCCAGCAGCCCCCGGACTAGCGGGAGCAATGAGCAGTTCTTC. As protein: CASSPRTSGSNEQFF. V and J are TRBV7-9 and TRBJ2-1, with 13 nucleotides matching TRBD2. CDR3 size: 15 residues. Germline loops: CDR1 SEHNR, CDR2 FQNEAQ (reference sequence). Trimming removed 5 bases from V and 6 bases from J; junction bases left unmatched: 4.

This clone was seen only a few times. The chain links TRBV9 to TRBJ1-2; 8 nucleotides line up with TRBD1. This CDR3 contains 16 residues. The V segment lost 4 bases and the J segment 4 bases; nucleotides outside the gene matches: 12. Germline-derived CDR1 and CDR2 are SGDLS and YYNGEE. The CDR3, as DNA: TGTGCCAGCAGCCCCAAACAGGGGGGAGCGGCCTATGGCTACACCTTC. This encodes CASSPKQGGAAYGYTF. Full variable domain (rest looked up from reference TRBV9 and TRBJ1-2): DSGVTQTPKHLITATGQRVTLRCSPRSGDLSVYWYQQSLDQGLQFLIQYYNGEERAKGNILERFSAQQFPDLHSELNLSSLELGDSALYFCASSPKQGGAAYGYTFGSGTRLTVV.

This clone has a handful of counts. V and J are TRBV2 and TRBJ2-1; D perhaps matches TRBD1 (6 bases). This CDR3 is 13 amino acids long. The V end was cut by 3 bases, the J end by 3 bases, with 6 bases between. CDR1 is SNHLY, CDR2 FYNNEI, per germline. CDR3 residues: CASSEDSYNEQFF. The CDR3 nucleotides are TGTGCCAGCAGTGAGGACAGCTACAATGAGCAGTTCTTC.

The chain is built from TRBV25-1 and TRBJ2-7; weak D call: TRBD2 (6 bases). The CDR3 is made up of 14 amino acids. The germline V gene has CDR1 MGHDK and CDR2 SYGVNS. Trimming took off 6 bases at V and 3 bases at J, with 15 bases between the two ends. The CDR3 nucleotides read TGTGCCAGCAGGGGAGGATCCAGGGACTACGAGCAGTACTTC. It encodes CASRGGSRDYEQYF.

A few counts support this clone. V is TRBV6-1 and J is TRBJ2-7; perhaps TRBD2 as D (7 bases). The CDR3 spans 15 residues. CDR1 is MNHNS and CDR2 is SASEGT in the germline V gene. With 1 base removed from V and 1 base from J, the gap between germline ends came to 11 bases. The DNA for the CDR3 is TGTGCCAGCAGTGAAGGAGCGGGGACATCCTACGAGCAGTACTTC. Its translation is CASSEGAGTSYEQYF.

The chain carries TRBV15 and TRBJ2-1, with D hard to call. Germline-derived CDR1 and CDR2 are LNHNV and YYDKDF (reference sequence). V lost 0 bases to trimming and J lost 4 bases, with 10 bases between them. The CDR3 consists of 15 residues. In DNA form, the CDR3 reads TGTGCCACCAGCAGAGAAACAGCCGTTTACAATGAGCAGTTCTTC. This codes for CATSRETAVYNEQFF.

This clone was counted once. CDR3 DNA sequence: TGTGCCAGCAGCTTAGCAGTGGGAGGTCGGGATGAGCAGTTCTTC. Amino acid sequence: CASSLAVGGRDEQFF. The genes are TRBV11-1 and TRBJ2-1, with D perhaps matching TRBD2 (6 bases). Germline values: CDR1 SGHAT, CDR2 FQDESV (reference sequence). V was cut by 0 bases and J by 8 bases, with 14 bases left in between. The CDR3 has 15 amino acids.

A remark on this clone: The junction and the germline gene differ at one end; a read error may be behind it. This chain joins TRBV15 and TRBJ2-1; D perhaps matches TRBD1 (8 bases). In germline, CDR1 is LNHNV, CDR2 YYDKDF (reference sequence). This CDR3 is 14 amino acids long. CDR3 amino acids: CATSVQGGYNGQFF. The DNA of the CDR3 is TGTGCCACCAGCGTACAGGGGGGGTACAATGGGCAGTTCTTC.

CDR3 protein: CASSLTPVFGEKLFF. CDR3 nucleotides: TGTGCCAGCAGCCTCACCCCAGTATTCGGGGAAAAACTGTTTTTT. The gene calls are TRBV9 and TRBJ1-4, with D uncertain. V was cut by 4 bases and J by 8 bases, with 18 bases left in between. This CDR3 contains 15 residues. Per the germline V gene, CDR1 is SGDLS and CDR2 is YYNGEE.

The rearrangement joins TRBV27 to TRBJ1-5; no clear D. Trimming shortened V by 0 bases and J by 2 bases, and 8 bases separated the two germline ends. The germline V gene has CDR1 MNHEY and CDR2 SMNVEV (reference sequence). The CDR3 sequence is 15 residues long. In DNA form, the CDR3 reads TGTGCCAGCAGTTTATCGGCCGAGGGCAATCAGCCCCAGCATTTT. This translates into CASSLSAEGNQPQHF.

This clone was observed once. The chain couples TRBV11-2 to TRBJ2-1, with 8 bases matching TRBD1. Trimming cost V 5 bases and J 2 bases; bases outside gene matches: 5. Germline CDR1 SGHAT, CDR2 FQNNGV. The CDR3 length is 15 residues. CDR3 region: CASSTQGATYNEQFF. The DNA for the CDR3 is TGTGCCAGCAGCACCCAGGGGGCCACCTACAATGAGCAGTTCTTC.

The chain joins TRBV27 to TRBJ2-5; 7 bases are shared with TRBD1. Near its end, the DNA agrees better with TRBJ2-7, so the J call may be wrong. Germline CDR1 is MNHEY and CDR2 is SMNVEV (reference sequence). This CDR3 has 15 residues. CDR3 nucleotides: TGTGCCAGCAGTTTATCGGGGGACAGAGTCTACGAGCAGTACTTC. Its protein is CASSLSGDRVYEQYF.

J is TRBJ2-1 and V is TRBV13, with 7 bases aligning to TRBD2. This CDR3 has 18 residues. Trimming took 5 bases from V and 0 from J; bases not matched to a gene: 13. Germline lookup yields CDR1 PRHDT and CDR2 FYEKMQ (reference sequence). Written as DNA, the CDR3 is TGTGCCAGCAGCAACGACCTAACTAGCGTGCACTCCTACAATGAGCAGTTCTTC. The encoded protein is CASSNDLTSVHSYNEQFF.

The chain employs TRBV21-1 and TRBJ1-1; the table's D call TRBD1 went unverified against the DNA. TRBV21-1 is marked as a pseudogene. The CDR3 covers 15 residues. CDR3 nucleotide sequence: TGTGCCAGCAGCTCACCGAACCCAGGGAACACTGAAGCTTTCTTT. Its translation: CASSSPNPGNTEAFF.

There are a few counts of this clone. At one end, the junction sequence differs from germline, possibly due to a read error. This chain connects TRBV7-9 to TRBJ1-4, with a tentative D call TRBD1 (5 bases). This CDR3 has 16 amino acids. Looked up from germline, CDR1 is SEHNR and CDR2 is FQNEAQ (reference sequence). CDR3 DNA sequence: TGTTCCAGCAGCTTAAGTTACTGGCAGGGTGGAGAAAAACTGTTTTTT. The encoded protein is CSSSLSYWQGGEKLFF. Drawing the rest from reference TRBV7-9 and TRBJ1-4, the complete variable domain is DTGVSQNPRHKITKRGQNVTFRCDPISEHNRLYWYRQTLGQGPEFLTYFQNEAQLEKSRLLSDRFSAERPKGSFSTLEIQRTEQGDSAMYLCSSSLSYWQGGEKLFFGSGTQLSVL.

This clone was seen once. The rearrangement joins TRBV6-1 to TRBJ2-7; 9 bases map to TRBD1. The CDR3 loop spans 14 amino acids. Per the germline V gene, CDR1 is MNHNS and CDR2 is SASEGT. The V segment lost 6 bases and the J segment 1 base; nucleotides outside the gene matches: 4. The CDR3 nucleotides read TGTGCCAGCAGACCCGGACAGGGGTCCTACGAGCAGTACTTC. Its translation: CASRPGQGSYEQYF.

V gene TRBV6-1 combines with J gene TRBJ1-2; 9 bases match TRBD1. Losses at the gene ends were 5 bases for V and 8 bases for J; bases not matched to a gene: 6. The length of the CDR3 is 13 residues. The V gene's germline CDR1 is MNHNS and CDR2 SASEGT. DNA of the CDR3: TGTGCCAGCAGTACCGGGACAGGGTTGGGCTACACCTTC. Its translation: CASSTGTGLGYTF.